These T cell receptor beta chains were read from a single sample in a study of T cells in Graves' hyperthyroidism and ophthalmopathy. TCRdb reprocessed the multiplex PCR reads via MiXCR and lists one record per CDR3 protein. The table includes about 560,000 distinct CDR3 sequences, roughly 17% detected once. The sequenced material came from blood. Source of these receptors: a woman aged 18-29 years with Graves' hyperthyroidism. Each CDR3 is given with its conserved first and last residue. The D gene is left open where the match is weak. Not all rows give a size; the values are once, few, many and, for expanded clones, a class.

D gene: TRBD2; clone size: many; J gene: TRBJ2-3; V gene: TRBV12-3/TRBV12-4; CDR3 protein: CASDEGTSSSDTQYF; CDR3 DNA: TGTGCCAGCGACGAGGGGACTAGTTCTTCAGATACGCAGTATTTT
D gene: .; clone size: many; J gene: TRBJ2-1; V gene: TRBV5-6; CDR3 protein: CASSPRSWPGAYNEQFF; CDR3 DNA: TGTGCCAGCAGCCCAAGGAGCTGGCCCGGGGCTTACAATGAGCAGTTCTTC
D gene: .; clone size: .; J gene: TRBJ2-7; V gene: TRBV15; CDR3 protein: CATSRVAVSYEQYF; CDR3 DNA: TGTGCCACCAGCAGAGTCGCAGTTTCCTACGAGCAGTACTTC
D gene: .; clone size: many; J gene: TRBJ2-2; V gene: TRBV3-1; CDR3 protein: CASSQVTNTGELFF; CDR3 DNA: TGTGCCAGCAGCCAAGTGACGAACACCGGGGAGCTGTTTTTT
D gene: .; clone size: many; J gene: TRBJ1-4; V gene: TRBV28; CDR3 protein: CASRPRQRRNEKLFF; CDR3 DNA: TGTGCCAGCAGACCCAGACAGCGCAGAAATGAAAAACTGTTTTTT
D gene: TRBD2; clone size: .; J gene: TRBJ2-2; V gene: TRBV14; CDR3 protein: CASSQVTSVTGELFF; CDR3 DNA: TGTGCCAGCAGCCAAGTCACTAGCGTCACCGGGGAGCTGTTTTTT
D gene: .; clone size: many; J gene: TRBJ2-3; V gene: TRBV2; CDR3 protein: CASSILRRDTQYF; CDR3 DNA: TGTGCCAGCAGCATTTTAAGGCGCGATACGCAGTATTTT
D gene: .; clone size: many; J gene: TRBJ2-3; V gene: TRBV20-1; CDR3 protein: CSASGVGSTDTQYF; CDR3 DNA: TGCAGTGCTAGCGGGGTAGGGAGCACAGATACGCAGTATTTT
D gene: .; clone size: many; J gene: TRBJ2-7; V gene: TRBV20-1; CDR3 protein: CSTNKDPLYEQYF; CDR3 DNA: TGCAGTACCAACAAGGACCCCCTCTACGAGCAGTACTTC
D gene: .; clone size: few; J gene: TRBJ2-1; V gene: TRBV20-1; CDR3 protein: CSASVGGMGTYNEQFF; CDR3 DNA: TGCAGTGCTAGTGTTGGTGGGATGGGGACCTACAATGAGCAGTTCTTC
D gene: .; clone size: .; J gene: TRBJ2-1; V gene: TRBV6-5; CDR3 protein: CASSYSPTINNEQFF; CDR3 DNA: TGTGCCAGCAGTTACTCACCGACCATCAACAATGAGCAGTTCTTC
D gene: .; clone size: .; J gene: TRBJ2-1; V gene: TRBV14; CDR3 protein: CASSPRIYNEQFF; CDR3 DNA: TGTGCCAGCAGCCCTAGGATCTACAATGAGCAGTTCTTC
D gene: .; clone size: .; J gene: TRBJ1-6; V gene: TRBV12-5; CDR3 protein: CASGLVIGFGASPLHF; CDR3 DNA: TGTGCTAGTGGTTTGGTGATCGGGTTTGGGGCTTCACCCCTCCACTTT
D gene: TRBD1; clone size: .; J gene: TRBJ2-3; V gene: TRBV10-3; CDR3 protein: CAISDRTGGSTDTQYF; CDR3 DNA: TGTGCCATCAGTGATCGGACAGGGGGTAGCACAGATACGCAGTATTTT
D gene: .; clone size: .; J gene: TRBJ2-2; V gene: TRBV28; CDR3 protein: CASSLMGLQSAGELFF; CDR3 DNA: TGTGCCAGCAGTTTGATGGGATTGCAGTCCGCCGGGGAGCTGTTTTTT
D gene: TRBD1; clone size: .; J gene: TRBJ1-2; V gene: TRBV11-2; CDR3 protein: CASRWGQTNYGYTF; CDR3 DNA: TGTGCCAGCAGGTGGGGACAGACTAACTATGGCTACACCTTC
D gene: .; clone size: many; J gene: TRBJ1-6; V gene: TRBV6-1; CDR3 protein: CASSYETESPLHF; CDR3 DNA: TGTGCCAGCAGTTACGAGACAGAATCACCCCTCCACTTT
D gene: .; clone size: many; J gene: TRBJ1-5; V gene: TRBV20-1; CDR3 protein: CSARDPDRYSNQPQHF; CDR3 DNA: TGCAGTGCTAGAGATCCGGACAGATATAGCAATCAGCCCCAGCATTTT
D gene: TRBD1; clone size: few; J gene: TRBJ1-2; V gene: TRBV7-8; CDR3 protein: CASSLRTGLNYGYTF; CDR3 DNA: TGTGCCAGCAGCCTTCGGACAGGTCTTAACTATGGCTACACCTTC
D gene: .; clone size: .; J gene: TRBJ2-3; V gene: TRBV7-6; CDR3 protein: CASSLAQLDTQYF; CDR3 DNA: TGTGCCAGCAGCTTAGCTCAATTAGATACGCAGTATTTT
D gene: TRBD2; clone size: few; J gene: TRBJ2-1; V gene: TRBV20-1; CDR3 protein: CSAHLLRTSGSKGWDNEQFF; CDR3 DNA: TGCAGTGCTCACCTCCTCCGGACTAGCGGGAGTAAGGGCTGGGACAATGAGCAGTTCTTC